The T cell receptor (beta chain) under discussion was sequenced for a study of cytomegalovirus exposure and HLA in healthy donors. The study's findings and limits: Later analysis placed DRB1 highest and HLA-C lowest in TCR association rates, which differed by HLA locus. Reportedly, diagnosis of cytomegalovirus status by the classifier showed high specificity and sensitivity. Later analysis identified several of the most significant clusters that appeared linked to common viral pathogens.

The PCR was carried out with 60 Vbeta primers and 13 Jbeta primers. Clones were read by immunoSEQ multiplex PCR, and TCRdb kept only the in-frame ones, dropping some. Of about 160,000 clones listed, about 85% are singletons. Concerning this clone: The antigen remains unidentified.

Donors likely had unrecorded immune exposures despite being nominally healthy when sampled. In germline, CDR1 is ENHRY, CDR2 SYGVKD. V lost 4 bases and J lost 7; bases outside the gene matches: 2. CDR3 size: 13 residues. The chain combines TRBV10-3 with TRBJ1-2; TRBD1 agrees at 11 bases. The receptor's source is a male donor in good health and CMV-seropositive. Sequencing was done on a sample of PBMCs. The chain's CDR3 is CAISVDRGLGYTF. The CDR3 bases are TGTGCCATCAGTGTGGACAGGGGGCTTGGCTACACCTTC.